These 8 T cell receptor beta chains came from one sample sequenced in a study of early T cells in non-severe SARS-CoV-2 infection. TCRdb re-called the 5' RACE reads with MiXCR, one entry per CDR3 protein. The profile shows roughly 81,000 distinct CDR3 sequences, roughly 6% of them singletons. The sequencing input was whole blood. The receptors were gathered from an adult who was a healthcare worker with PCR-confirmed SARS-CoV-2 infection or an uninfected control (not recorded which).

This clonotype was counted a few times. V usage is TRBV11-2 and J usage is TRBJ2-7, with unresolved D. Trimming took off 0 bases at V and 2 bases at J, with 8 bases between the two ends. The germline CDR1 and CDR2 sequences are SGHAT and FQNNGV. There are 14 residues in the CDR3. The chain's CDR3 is CASSLDRDPYEQYF. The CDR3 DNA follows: TGTGCCAGCAGCTTAGACAGAGATCCCTACGAGCAGTACTTC.

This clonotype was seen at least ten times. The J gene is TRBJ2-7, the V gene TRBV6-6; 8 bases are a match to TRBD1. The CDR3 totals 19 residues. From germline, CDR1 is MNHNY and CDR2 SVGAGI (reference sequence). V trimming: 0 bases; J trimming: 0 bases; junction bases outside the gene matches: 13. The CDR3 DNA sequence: TGTGCCAGCAGTTACTCGAAGTTAGACAGGGGACCGAACTCCTACGAGCAGTACTTC. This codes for CASSYSKLDRGPNSYEQYF.

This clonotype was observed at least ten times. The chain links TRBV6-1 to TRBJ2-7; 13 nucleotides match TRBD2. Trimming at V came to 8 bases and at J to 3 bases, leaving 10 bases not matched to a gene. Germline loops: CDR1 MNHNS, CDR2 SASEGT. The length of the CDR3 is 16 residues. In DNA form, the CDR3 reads TGTGCCAGCTGGACTAGCGGGAGTGGTGCCCGCTACGAGCAGTACTTC. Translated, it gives CASWTSGSGARYEQYF.

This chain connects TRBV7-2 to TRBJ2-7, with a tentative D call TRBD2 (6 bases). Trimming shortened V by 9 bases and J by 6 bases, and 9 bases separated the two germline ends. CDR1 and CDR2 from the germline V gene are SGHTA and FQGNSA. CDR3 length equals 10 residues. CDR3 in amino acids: CARGLSEQYF. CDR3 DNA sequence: TGTGCCAGGGGACTTTCCGAGCAGTACTTC. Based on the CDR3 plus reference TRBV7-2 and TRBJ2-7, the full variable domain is GAGVSQSPSNKVTEKGKDVELRCDPISGHTALYWYRQSLGQGLEFLIYFQGNSAPDKSGLPSDRFSAERTGGSVSTLTIQRTQQEDSAVYLCARGLSEQYFGPGTRLTVT.

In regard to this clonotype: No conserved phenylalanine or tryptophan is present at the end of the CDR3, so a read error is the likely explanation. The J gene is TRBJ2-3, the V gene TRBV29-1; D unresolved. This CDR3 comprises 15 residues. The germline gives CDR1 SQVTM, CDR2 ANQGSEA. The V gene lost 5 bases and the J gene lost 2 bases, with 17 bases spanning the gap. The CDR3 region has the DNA TGCAGCGTTCCCCATCGCCCAGCTACCACAGATACGCAGTATTAT. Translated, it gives CSVPHRPATTDTQYY.

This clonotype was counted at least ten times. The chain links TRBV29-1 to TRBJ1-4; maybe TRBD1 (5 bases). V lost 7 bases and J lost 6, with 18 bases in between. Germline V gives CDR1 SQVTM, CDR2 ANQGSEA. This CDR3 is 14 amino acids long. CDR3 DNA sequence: TGCAGCGCCCAGGGAATCGAAGGGGATGAAAAACTGTTTTTT. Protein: CSAQGIEGDEKLFF.

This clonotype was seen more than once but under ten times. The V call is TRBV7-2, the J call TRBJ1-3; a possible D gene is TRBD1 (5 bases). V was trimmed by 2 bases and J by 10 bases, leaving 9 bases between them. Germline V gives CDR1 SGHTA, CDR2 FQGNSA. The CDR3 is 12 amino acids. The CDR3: CASSLNPGTIYF. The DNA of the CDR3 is TGTGCCAGCAGCTTAAACCCAGGGACCATATATTTT. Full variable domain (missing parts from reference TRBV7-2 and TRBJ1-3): GAGVSQSPSNKVTEKGKDVELRCDPISGHTALYWYRQSLGQGLEFLIYFQGNSAPDKSGLPSDRFSAERTGGSVSTLTIQRTQQEDSAVYLCASSLNPGTIYFGEGSWLTVV.

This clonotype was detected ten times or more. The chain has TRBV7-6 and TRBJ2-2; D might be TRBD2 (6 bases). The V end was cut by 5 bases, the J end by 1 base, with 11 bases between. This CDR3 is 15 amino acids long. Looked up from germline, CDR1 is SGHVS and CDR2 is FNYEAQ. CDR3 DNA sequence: TGTGCCAGCAGCGTACCGGGAGAGAACACCGGGGAGCTGTTTTTT. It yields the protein CASSVPGENTGELFF.